Given below is one T cell receptor (beta chain) in context. Profiling relied on immunoSEQ multiplex PCR, and the TCRdb table lists in-frame clones only, not all of them. The sample lists over a million clones, about 80% seen once, with about 1.5% in the top ten. This specimen comes from a study of shared clonotypes between healthy human individuals. The CDR3 contains 17 residues. Trimming pared 0 bases from V and 4 bases from J, leaving 19 bases between. The V gene's germline CDR1 is SGHDT and CDR2 YYEEEE. The sequencing input was memory CD4+ T cells sorted from blood. As for subset: CD45RA-negative fraction. This TCR came from a man in his late teens or twenties in good health. V gene TRBV5-6 combines with J gene TRBJ1-2; perhaps TRBD1 as D (5 bases). The CDR3 nucleotides are TGTGCCAGCAGCTTGGACAGGTCCCTGGGGAGGTTCTATGGCTACACCTTC. Protein: CASSLDRSLGRFYGYTF. Drawing the rest from reference TRBV5-6 and TRBJ1-2, the complete variable domain is DAGVTQSPTHLIKTRGQQVTLRCSPKSGHDTVSWYQQALGQGPQFIFQYYEEEERQRGNFPDRFSGHQFPNYSSELNVNALLLGDSALYLCASSLDRSLGRFYGYTFGSGTRLTVV.